A single sample is the source of the 30 T cell receptor beta chains below, sequenced in a study of blood T cell repertoires in COVID-19. Assay: immunoSEQ multiplex PCR; the TCRdb copy retains only in-frame clones and omits some. Among more than 250,000 clones listed, 86% were seen once. The sequencing sample was made of PBMCs or T cells enriched from blood (not recorded which). The receptors here all came from a woman under 30 who had recovered from COVID-19.

The V call is TRBV29-1, the J call TRBJ1-1; TRBD1 is a possible D gene (6 bases). This CDR3 is 13 amino acids long. Germline V gives CDR1 SQVTM, CDR2 ANQGSEA. V was pared by 3 bases and J by 5 bases, with 13 bases between. Written as DNA, the CDR3 is TGCAGCGTTGACTCCCCAGGGGAGACTGAAGCTTTCTTT. It translates to CSVDSPGETEAFF.

The chain is built from TRBV10-3 and TRBJ2-7, with 9 bases fitting TRBD1. J was trimmed by 2 bases and V by 7 bases; bases with no gene match: 9. The length of the CDR3 is 15 residues. Germline values: CDR1 ENHRY, CDR2 SYGVKD. CDR3 region: CAITEGGTGPYEQYF. The CDR3 nucleotides read TGTGCCATCACGGAGGGTGGGACAGGGCCCTACGAGCAGTACTTC.

V usage is TRBV28 and J usage is TRBJ1-4; D might be TRBD1 (6 bases). V lost 7 bases and J lost 4, with 16 bases in between. There are 15 residues in the CDR3. The germline gives CDR1 MDHEN, CDR2 SYDVKM. The CDR3 coding sequence is TGTGCCAGCACCTTCGGCACAGGGAATAATGAAAAACTGTTTTTT. Translated: CASTFGTGNNEKLFF.

This chain joins TRBV18 and TRBJ2-1; no reliable D call. Germline CDR1 KGHSH, CDR2 LQKENI. The CDR3 spans 15 residues. V was trimmed by 9 bases and J by 0 bases, leaving 15 bases between them. CDR3: CASPELSSSYNEQFF. The CDR3 DNA sequence: TGTGCCAGTCCGGAACTATCGAGCTCCTACAATGAGCAGTTCTTC.

The J gene is TRBJ1-1, the V gene TRBV7-2; D not resolved. Germline CDR1 reads SGHTA; CDR2 reads FQGNSA. The V end lost 2 bases, the J end lost 0 bases, and 10 bases lay between the germline ends. CDR3 length: 15 residues. CDR3 DNA sequence: TGTGCCAGCAGCTTACGCGAGGGAATGAACACTGAAGCTTTCTTT. Protein sequence: CASSLREGMNTEAFF. Full variable domain (outside the CDR3, taken from reference TRBV7-2 and TRBJ1-1): GAGVSQSPSNKVTEKGKDVELRCDPISGHTALYWYRQSLGQGLEFLIYFQGNSAPDKSGLPSDRFSAERTGGSVSTLTIQRTQQEDSAVYLCASSLREGMNTEAFFGQGTRLTVV.

The chain combines TRBV24-1 with TRBJ1-2; TRBD1 matches 7 bases. Trimming took 6 bases from V and 4 from J; bases not matched to a gene: 4. This CDR3 is 13 amino acids long. Germline loops: CDR1 KGHDR, CDR2 SFDVKD. The chain's CDR3 is CATSPGGTYGYTF. The CDR3 coding sequence is TGTGCCACCAGTCCAGGGGGTACCTATGGCTACACCTTC.

This sequence joins TRBV30 and TRBJ1-1; D unresolved. Germline V CDR1 and CDR2: GTSNPN, SVGIG (reference sequence). The CDR3 runs to 11 residues. Trimming shortened V by 4 bases and J by 7 bases, and 10 bases separated the two germline ends. The CDR3 spells CAWIWGDEAFF. The CDR3, as DNA: TGTGCCTGGATTTGGGGAGATGAAGCTTTCTTT.

The chain links TRBV7-9 to TRBJ1-1, with D tentatively TRBD1 (6 bases). The CDR3 loop spans 14 amino acids. V gave up 4 bases and J gave up 7 bases, with 16 bases separating them. The germline V gene has CDR1 SEHNR and CDR2 FQNEAQ (reference sequence). Here the CDR3 DNA reads TGTGCCAGCAGCTCGTTGGCAGGGGCGATTGAAGCTTTCTTT. Protein product: CASSSLAGAIEAFF.

For the CDR3, the DNA is TGTGCCACCAGCAGAGATCGGACTAGCGGGGTTGATGAGCAGTTCTTC. Translation gives CATSRDRTSGVDEQFF. The chain carries TRBV15 and TRBJ2-1; 12 bases fit TRBD2. Trimming cost V 0 bases and J 8 bases; bases outside gene matches: 5. CDR1 LNHNV and CDR2 YYDKDF come from the germline V gene (reference sequence). CDR3 size: 16 residues.

This chain uses TRBV5-8 with TRBJ1-1, with a tentative D call TRBD1 (5 bases). The CDR3 loop spans 12 amino acids. V was pared by 3 bases and J by 5 bases, with 8 bases between. The germline V gene encodes CDR1 SGHTS and CDR2 YDEGEE. CDR3 sequence (DNA): TGTGCCAGCAGCTACGGGGGAACTGAAGCTTTCTTT. It codes for CASSYGGTEAFF.

J is TRBJ1-2 and V is TRBV11-3, with unresolved D. The CDR3 consists of 12 residues. V was cut by 4 bases and J by 2 bases, with 5 bases left in between. The germline gives CDR1 SGHNT, CDR2 YENEEA. The CDR3 region is CASSYRNYGYTF. The CDR3 coding sequence is TGTGCCAGCAGCTACAGAAACTATGGCTACACCTTC.

This chain joins TRBV7-9 and TRBJ2-1; tentative D call: TRBD2 (5 bases). CDR1 is SEHNR and CDR2 is FQNEAQ in the germline V gene (reference sequence). Trimming shortened V by 5 bases and J by 12 bases, and 11 bases separated the two germline ends. This CDR3 region has 11 residues. As DNA, the CDR3 is TGTGCCAGCAGCGCGACTACCCGGCAGTTCTTC. It specifies CASSATTRQFF. The variable domain in full, completed from reference TRBV7-9 and TRBJ2-1, reads DTGVSQNPRHKITKRGQNVTFRCDPISEHNRLYWYRQTLGQGPEFLTYFQNEAQLEKSRLLSDRFSAERPKGSFSTLEIQRTEQGDSAMYLCASSATTRQFFGPGTRLTVL.

The gene calls are TRBV11-2 and TRBJ2-1, with 9 bases aligning to TRBD2. The CDR3 totals 15 residues. CDR1 is SGHAT, CDR2 FQNNGV, per germline. The J segment lost 7 bases and the V segment lost 5 bases, leaving 9 bases of the junction unmatched. The CDR3 DNA is TGTGCCAGCAGCCGGACTAGCGCGGCGGGGAATGAGCAGTTCTTC. It translates to CASSRTSAAGNEQFF.

CDR3 sequence reads: CASSLPDRATEAFF. The DNA of the CDR3 is TGTGCCAGCAGCCTACCCGACAGGGCCACTGAAGCTTTCTTT. The chain joins TRBV28 to TRBJ1-1; 7 bases align to TRBD1. Germline CDR1 MDHEN, CDR2 SYDVKM. There are 14 residues in the CDR3. V shed 6 bases, J shed 4 bases, and the junction held 8 bases outside the gene matches.

This chain uses TRBV12-3 or TRBV12-4 with TRBJ1-5; tentative D call: TRBD1 (5 bases). With 6 bases removed from V and 6 bases from J, the gap between germline ends came to 9 bases. The CDR3 spans 12 residues. The CDR3 bases are TGTGCCAGCAGCCTAAGGGGTCAGCCCCAGCATTTT. Protein sequence: CASSLRGQPQHF.

Details on this clone: This sample also contains other DNA sequences that code for the same CDR3. The chain combines TRBV5-1 with TRBJ2-3; the match to TRBD1 covers 10 bases. The germline V gene encodes CDR1 SGHRS and CDR2 YFSETQ. The junction had 2 bases not matched to a gene; V was cut back by 0 bases and J by 4 bases. CDR3 length: 15 residues. The CDR3 DNA follows: TGCGCCAGCAGCTTGGGACAGGGGGCTGCAGATACGCAGTATTTT. Its translation: CASSLGQGAADTQYF.

This chain links TRBV9 with TRBJ1-5, with 7 bases aligning to TRBD1. Germline loops: CDR1 SGDLS, CDR2 YYNGEE. The CDR3 totals 15 residues. V shed 4 bases and J 3 bases; nucleotides not matched to a gene: 7. CDR3 residues: CASSQTGDLNQPQHF. CDR3 DNA sequence: TGTGCCAGCAGCCAAACAGGGGATCTCAATCAGCCCCAGCATTTT.

V usage is TRBV27 and J usage is TRBJ1-2; 7 bases map to TRBD1. Unmatched junction bases numbered 9, after V lost 0 bases and J lost 8 bases. This CDR3 has 15 amino acids. Germline V lookup: CDR1 MNHEY, CDR2 SMNVEV (reference sequence). The DNA of the CDR3 is TGTGCCAGCAGTTTATCGAAGGGGGCGCAGAGGGGCTACACCTTC. Amino acid sequence: CASSLSKGAQRGYTF.

V and J are TRBV11-3 and TRBJ1-2, with 7 bases lining up with TRBD1. From germline, CDR1 is SGHNT and CDR2 YENEEA. This CDR3 is built from 14 residues. Trimming cost V 1 base and J 4 bases; bases outside gene matches: 3. The CDR3 reads CASSLVGGVYGYTF. The CDR3 coding sequence is TGTGCCAGCAGCTTAGTAGGGGGCGTCTATGGCTACACCTTC.

The CDR3 protein is CAWSVGLRENQPQHF. The CDR3 DNA reads TGTGCCTGGAGTGTCGGATTGAGGGAAAATCAGCCCCAGCATTTT. V and J are TRBV30 and TRBJ1-5; D remains unclear. V lost 0 bases and J lost 4, with 13 bases in between. Germline lookup yields CDR1 GTSNPN and CDR2 SVGIG (reference sequence). This CDR3 spans 15 amino acids.

This chain connects TRBV15 to TRBJ2-1; 7 bases agree with TRBD2. The CDR3 extends over 15 amino acids. The germline gives CDR1 LNHNV, CDR2 YYDKDF (reference sequence). V lost 5 bases and J lost 4; bases outside the gene matches: 8. The CDR3 DNA reads as TGTGCCACCAGCTCGTCAGTGGGAGGGTACAATGAGCAGTTCTTC. Amino acid sequence: CATSSSVGGYNEQFF.

The chain employs TRBV6-2 or TRBV6-3 and TRBJ2-7, with D tentatively TRBD1 (5 bases). The V and J ends lost 2 bases and 2 bases respectively, with 10 bases between them. This CDR3 comprises 14 residues. Per the germline V gene, CDR1 is MNHEY and CDR2 is SVGEGT. This chain's CDR3 is CASSYDSRTYEQYF. DNA for the CDR3: TGTGCCAGCAGTTACGACAGCAGAACCTACGAGCAGTACTTC.

V usage is TRBV7-9 and J usage is TRBJ1-1, with 9 bases fitting TRBD1. This CDR3 comprises 14 residues. Germline values: CDR1 SEHNR, CDR2 FQNEAQ (reference sequence). J was trimmed by 4 bases and V by 5 bases; bases with no gene match: 5. The CDR3 is CASSGTGGITEAFF. CDR3 in DNA: TGTGCCAGCAGCGGTACAGGGGGCATCACTGAAGCTTTCTTT.

This sequence joins TRBV4-1 and TRBJ2-3, with 15 nucleotides matching TRBD2. The germline gives CDR1 MGHRA, CDR2 YSYEKL. V was pared by 0 bases and J by 2 bases, with 9 bases of the junction left unmatched. The CDR3 totals 20 residues. This CDR3 is CASSQDPPRTSGRATDTQYF. The CDR3 bases are TGCGCCAGCAGCCAAGATCCCCCTCGGACTAGCGGGAGGGCCACAGATACGCAGTATTTT.

This clone was recorded once. The V call is TRBV9, the J call TRBJ1-6, with D hard to call. From germline, CDR1 is SGDLS and CDR2 YYNGEE. V gave up 6 bases and J gave up 11 bases, with 18 bases separating them. The CDR3 is made up of 14 amino acids. The CDR3 bases are TGTGCCAGCACCCCAGATCTAGGCTCAGCACCCCTCCACTTT. Encoded protein: CASTPDLGSAPLHF.

The rearrangement links TRBV5-8 to TRBJ1-1, with D possibly being TRBD1 (5 bases). Trimming took 4 bases from V and 1 from J, leaving 20 bases between them. CDR3 length: 17 amino acids. Germline values: CDR1 SGHTS, CDR2 YDEGEE. The CDR3 bases are TGTGCCAGCAGCAGCGGGACGGCGACTTGGGAGAACACTGAAGCTTTCTTT. Translating it yields CASSSGTATWENTEAFF.

The rearrangement links TRBV14 to TRBJ1-2; 7 bases agree with TRBD1. CDR3 length: 15 amino acids. Germline trimming cut 4 bases from V and 5 bases from J; bases unmatched to any gene: 10. Germline values: CDR1 SGHDN, CDR2 FVKESK. The CDR3 coding sequence is TGTGCCAGCAGCCCCGGGACAGCTGGGAGTTATGGCTACACCTTC. Translated, it gives CASSPGTAGSYGYTF.

V and J are TRBV2 and TRBJ2-1; 9 bases line up with TRBD2. The CDR3 extends over 15 amino acids. Germline assignment: CDR1 SNHLY and CDR2 FYNNEI. V was clipped by 3 bases and J by 8 bases; unmatched bases: 8. The CDR3: CASSDAGGPVDEQFF. DNA for the CDR3: TGTGCCAGCAGTGATGCGGGGGGGCCGGTCGATGAGCAGTTCTTC. The whole variable domain, remainder taken from reference TRBV2 and TRBJ2-1, is EPEVTQTPSHQVTQMGQEVILRCVPISNHLYFYWYRQILGQKVEFLVSFYNNEISEKSEIFDDQFSVERPDGSNFTLKIRSTKLEDSAMYFCASSDAGGPVDEQFFGPGTRLTVL.

The rearrangement uses TRBV27 and TRBJ1-2; D might be TRBD1 (5 bases). Germline V lookup: CDR1 MNHEY, CDR2 SMNVEV (reference sequence). This CDR3 is 15 amino acids long. Trimming removed 2 bases at V and 6 bases at J, with 16 bases between. The CDR3: CASSLVPPGIHGYTF. DNA of the CDR3: TGTGCCAGCAGTTTAGTCCCCCCAGGGATTCATGGCTACACCTTC.

CDR3 region: CASSTKTDQPQHF. The CDR3 DNA follows: TGTGCCAGCAGTACCAAGACAGATCAGCCCCAGCATTTT. The chain employs TRBV6-5 and TRBJ1-5; D possibly corresponds to TRBD1 (5 bases). In germline, CDR1 is MNHEY, CDR2 SVGAGI. This CDR3 comprises 13 residues. With 5 bases removed from V and 5 bases from J, the gap between germline ends came to 10 bases.